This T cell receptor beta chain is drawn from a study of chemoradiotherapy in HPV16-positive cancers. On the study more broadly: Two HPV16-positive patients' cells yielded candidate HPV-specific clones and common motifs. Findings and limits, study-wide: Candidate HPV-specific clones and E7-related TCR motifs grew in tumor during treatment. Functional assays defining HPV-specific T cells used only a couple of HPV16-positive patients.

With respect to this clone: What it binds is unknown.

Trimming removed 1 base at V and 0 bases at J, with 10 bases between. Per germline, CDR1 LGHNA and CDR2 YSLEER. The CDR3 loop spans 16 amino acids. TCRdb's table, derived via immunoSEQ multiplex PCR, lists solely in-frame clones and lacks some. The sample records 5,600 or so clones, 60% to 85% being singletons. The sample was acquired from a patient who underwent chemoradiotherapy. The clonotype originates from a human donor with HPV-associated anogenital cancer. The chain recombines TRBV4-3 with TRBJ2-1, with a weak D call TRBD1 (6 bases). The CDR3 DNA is TGCGCCAGCAGCCAAGCCCTCAGGGGCTCCTACAATGAGCAGTTCTTC. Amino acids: CASSQALRGSYNEQFF.